This note documents a single TCR beta chain sequence. This record belongs to a study of blood T cell repertoires in COVID-19. At the level of the study: T cells, B-cell-depleted T cells, or PBMCs provided the cDNA or gDNA that served as material.

Original analysis: Estimation of nucleated cell counts was performed using reference gene primer amplification. The repertoire was sequenced with immunoSEQ multiplex PCR; TCRdb's copy has only in-frame clones and lacks some. Clone size and V and J calls were adopted from that table, with D and trimming inferred from the DNA. The table shows 140,000 to 150,000 clones, with 80% to 90% occurring only once. The CDR3 covers 15 residues. The germline CDR1 and CDR2 sequences are SGHAT and FQNNGV. The V gene end was trimmed by 4 bases and the J gene end by 4 bases; junction bases not matched to a gene: 7. The sequence came from a human donor with acute or convalescent COVID-19. The donor label of this sample is uncertain. What was sequenced was peripheral blood. V is TRBV11-2 and J is TRBJ1-2; 9 positions agree with TRBD1. The CDR3 is CASSYSGQGSYGYTF. CDR3 nucleotide sequence: TGTGCCAGCAGCTACTCGGGACAGGGTTCCTATGGCTACACCTTC.